This TCR beta chain was identified in a study of cytomegalovirus exposure and HLA in healthy donors. The study, taken as a whole, reports: The authors reported that TCR beta sequences could predict HLA-A and HLA-B alleles. These predictions were accurate for most subjects in the first cohort.

In the PCR, 60 Vbeta and 13 Jbeta primers were used. Data came from immunoSEQ multiplex PCR; TCRdb stores just in-frame clones and leaves some out. In the table there are some 80,000 clones, 65% to 85% of which are singletons. In the case of this clone: As yet, its antigen is unknown.

Unrecorded immune exposures were likely, despite nominal health at sampling. CDR3 size: 14 residues. Trimming took 3 bases from V and 7 from J, leaving 15 bases between them. Germline CDR1 and CDR2: KGHSH and LQKENI. The clonotype comes from a man aged 50 or older in good health and CMV-seronegative. The chain has TRBV18 and TRBJ1-2, with a possible D match to TRBD1 (6 bases). Sequencing was done on a sample of PBMCs. The CDR3 coding sequence is TGTGCCAGCTCACCCGTAATCGGACAGACTGGCTACACCTTC. Its translation is CASSPVIGQTGYTF. Looking up the rest from reference TRBV18 and TRBJ1-2 gives the full variable domain: NAGVMQNPRHLVRRRGQEARLRCSPMKGHSHVYWYRQLPEEGLKFMVYLQKENIIDESGMPKERFSAEFPKEGPSILRIQQVVRGDSAAYFCASSPVIGQTGYTFGSGTRLTVV.